Below, 22 T cell receptor beta chains from the same sample are listed, as sequenced in a study of regulatory dendritic cells for organ transplantation. These receptors lack a known antigen. CFSE-labeled sorted T cells met regulatory or mature dendritic cells for over 4 days. The assay was immunoSEQ multiplex PCR, and TCRdb's table has in-frame clones only and misses some. The sample has approximately 10,000 clones, approximately 80% seen once. The material sequenced was memory CD4+ T cells from blood cultured with dendritic cells. Stated subset: CD45RO+ memory T cells. The receptors stem from a human donor in good health.

This chain connects TRBV25-1 to TRBJ1-4, with a tentative D call TRBD1 (6 bases). Looked up from germline, CDR1 is MGHDK and CDR2 is SYGVNS. The CDR3 covers 16 residues. V was shortened by 5 bases and J by 2 bases, with 15 bases between the two germline ends. CDR3 residues: CASSPTKGVTNEKLFF. In DNA form, the CDR3 reads TGTGCCAGCAGTCCTACCAAGGGGGTTACTAATGAAAAACTGTTTTTT.

This clone showed up just once. The chain uses TRBV4-3 and TRBJ2-1; 10 nucleotides line up with TRBD2. Per germline, CDR1 LGHNA and CDR2 YSLEER. Trimming cost V 3 bases and J 7 bases; bases outside gene matches: 9. This CDR3 comprises 16 residues. The CDR3 region is CASSQDRGLAANEQFF. The DNA for the CDR3 is TGCGCCAGCAGCCAGGACAGAGGACTAGCGGCGAATGAGCAGTTCTTC.

This chain joins TRBV6-1 and TRBJ1-2; 7 positions match TRBD1. V trimming: 5 bases; J trimming: 3 bases; junction bases outside the gene matches: 6. This CDR3 is built from 14 residues. In germline, CDR1 is MNHNS, CDR2 SASEGT. This CDR3 reads CASSKGGADYGYTF. The CDR3 coding sequence is TGTGCCAGCAGTAAAGGGGGCGCTGACTATGGCTACACCTTC.

The chain employs TRBV9 and TRBJ2-3, with D possibly TRBD2 on 6 matching bases. The CDR3 sequence is 14 residues long. The germline V and J ends were trimmed by 0 bases and 4 bases, with 9 bases remaining between them. From germline, CDR1 is SGDLS and CDR2 YYNGEE. CDR3 sequence: CASSVAGGPDTQYF. CDR3 DNA sequence: TGTGCCAGCAGCGTAGCTGGAGGGCCAGATACGCAGTATTTT.

The chain uses TRBV29-1 and TRBJ1-1; D not resolved. Germline V gives CDR1 SQVTM, CDR2 ANQGSEA. The V end was cut by 0 bases, the J end by 0 bases, with 8 bases between. This CDR3 region has 14 residues. CDR3 in amino acids: CSVEDFQVNTEAFF. In DNA, the CDR3 is TGCAGCGTTGAAGATTTTCAGGTGAACACTGAAGCTTTCTTT.

V usage is TRBV30 and J usage is TRBJ1-1; D is perhaps TRBD1 (5 bases). V lost 0 bases to trimming and J lost 5 bases, with 10 bases between them. The CDR3 is 13 residues long. Germline assignment: CDR1 GTSNPN and CDR2 SVGIG (reference sequence). The CDR3 here is CAWSVGRDTEAFF. CDR3 bases: TGTGCCTGGAGTGTTGGCAGGGATACTGAAGCTTTCTTT.

V usage is TRBV2 and J usage is TRBJ1-5, with D possibly being TRBD1 (5 bases). CDR3 length: 14 amino acids. CDR1 is SNHLY, CDR2 FYNNEI, per germline. Trimming stripped 4 bases from V and 2 bases from J, with 9 bases between. The CDR3 bases are TGTGCCAGCAGTGCGACAGCTCGCAATCAGCCCCAGCATTTT. Protein product: CASSATARNQPQHF.

The rearrangement uses TRBV27 and TRBJ2-3; weak D call: TRBD1 (6 bases). CDR1 is MNHEY, CDR2 SMNVEV, per germline (reference sequence). The CDR3 totals 15 residues. The ends were cut back, 4 bases at V and 5 bases at J, with 16 bases in the middle. The CDR3 region is CASSSMTGWIDTQYF. The DNA for the CDR3 is TGTGCCAGCAGTTCGATGACAGGATGGATAGATACGCAGTATTTT.

This clone was seen a few times. This chain links TRBV25-1 with TRBJ2-1, with D tentatively TRBD1 (6 bases). V was cut by 8 bases and J by 4 bases, with 15 bases left in between. CDR3 length: 14 residues. The V gene's germline CDR1 is MGHDK and CDR2 SYGVNS. The CDR3 sequence: CASSTGLGYNEQFF. DNA for the CDR3: TGTGCCAGCTCGACAGGCTTGGGGTACAATGAGCAGTTCTTC.

V and J are TRBV5-5 and TRBJ1-1, with 7 nucleotides matching TRBD1. The V gene end was trimmed by 0 bases and the J gene end by 8 bases; junction bases not matched to a gene: 4. There are 13 residues in the CDR3. Germline V CDR1 and CDR2: SGHKS, YYEKEE (reference sequence). In DNA form, the CDR3 reads TGTGCCAGCAGCTTGGGGACAGGCCTAGAAGCTTTCTTT. Encoded protein: CASSLGTGLEAFF.

The rearrangement links TRBV23-1 to TRBJ2-3; 11 nucleotides agree with TRBD2. TRBV23-1 is sorted into the ORF group, with uncertain function. V gave up 1 base and J gave up 2 bases; unmatched junction bases: 17. The CDR3 has 21 residues. The DNA for the CDR3 is TGCGCCAGCAGTCAATGTCGGTCTAGCGGGAGGCCGCCAGTGTTCACAGATACGCAGTATTTT. The encoded protein is CASSQCRSSGRPPVFTDTQYF.

The chain recombines TRBV5-6 with TRBJ1-2; 7 nucleotides align to TRBD1. V was pared by 0 bases and J by 5 bases, with 19 bases of the junction left unmatched. Germline V gives CDR1 SGHDT, CDR2 YYEEEE. This CDR3 contains 19 residues. The DNA of the CDR3 is TGTGCCAGCAGCTTGGTGGGTGAGGGACAGATTTACCGGGGGTATGGCTACACCTTC. This gives the protein CASSLVGEGQIYRGYGYTF.

The CDR3 is CASSFLETLYGYTF. The CDR3 region has the DNA TGTGCCAGCAGCTTTTTAGAGACCCTCTATGGCTACACCTTC. The genes are TRBV5-6 and TRBJ1-2; D unclear. Germline V lookup: CDR1 SGHDT, CDR2 YYEEEE. V was pared by 2 bases and J by 4 bases, with 12 bases between. The CDR3 is made up of 14 amino acids.

This clone was observed a few times. V usage is TRBV7-3 and J usage is TRBJ1-5; D gene uncertain. V lost 4 bases to trimming and J lost 5 bases, with 9 bases between them. Per germline, CDR1 SGHTA and CDR2 FQGTGA. The CDR3 totals 13 residues. The CDR3 coding sequence is TGTGCCAGCAGCTCTACACCGGATCAGCCCCAGCATTTT. This encodes CASSSTPDQPQHF.

V gene TRBV5-1 combines with J gene TRBJ2-5, with a weak D call TRBD1 (7 bases). The CDR3 contains 14 residues. The V gene lost 2 bases and the J gene lost 3 bases, with 11 bases spanning the gap. CDR1 is SGHRS and CDR2 is YFSETQ in the germline V gene. This chain's CDR3 is CASSFGGTEETQYF. The CDR3 DNA reads as TGCGCCAGCAGCTTCGGAGGGACAGAAGAGACCCAGTACTTC. Supplemented by reference TRBV5-1 and TRBJ2-5, the full variable domain reads KAGVTQTPRYLIKTRGQQVTLSCSPISGHRSVSWYQQTPGQGLQFLFEYFSETQRNKGNFPGRFSGRQFSNSRSEMNVSTLELGDSALYLCASSFGGTEETQYFGPGTRLLVL.

The chain links TRBV7-3 to TRBJ1-5, with D perhaps matching TRBD1 (5 bases). Trimming took off 5 bases at V and 4 bases at J, with 15 bases between the two ends. Germline-derived CDR1 and CDR2 are SGHTA and FQGTGA. The CDR3 spans 15 residues. CDR3 DNA: TGTGCCAGCAGCCTGGGCAGGGTGGATAATCAGCCCCAGCATTTT. Translating gives CASSLGRVDNQPQHF.

In the case of this clone: The junction shows a germline mismatch at one end, possibly a read error. The rearrangement joins TRBV18 to TRBJ1-2; D is uncertain. The CDR3 totals 15 residues. Germline CDR1 reads KGHSH; CDR2 reads LQKENI. The CDR3 region is CASPPPSGFGNGYTF. In nucleotides, the CDR3 is TGTGCCAGCCCACCACCGTCCGGGTTCGGTAATGGCTACACCTTC.

This clone was recorded once. This sequence joins TRBV10-3 and TRBJ2-3; no clear D gene. This CDR3 spans 15 amino acids. Germline CDR1 ENHRY, CDR2 SYGVKD. Trimming pared 0 bases from V and 2 bases from J, leaving 9 bases between. The CDR3 is CAISESLVTTDTQYF. Here the CDR3 DNA reads TGTGCCATCAGTGAGTCTCTGGTCACCACAGATACGCAGTATTTT.

V gene TRBV7-2 combines with J gene TRBJ2-7; 7 bases agree with TRBD2. Germline CDR1 reads SGHTA; CDR2 reads FQGNSA. The V gene end was trimmed by 7 bases and the J gene end by 6 bases; junction bases not matched to a gene: 15. The CDR3 is 15 residues long. The CDR3 region has the DNA TGTGCCAGCAACCCAGCCGGAGCGGGGTGGGGCGAGCAGTACTTC. As protein: CASNPAGAGWGEQYF.

This sequence joins TRBV7-9 and TRBJ1-1, with TRBD1 matching over 8 bases. CDR1 and CDR2 from the germline V gene are SEHNR and FQNEAQ (reference sequence). The CDR3 consists of 15 residues. With V trimmed by 5 bases and J by 0 bases, 5 bases remained unmatched. CDR3 region: CASSKRQGLNTEAFF. The CDR3 bases are TGTGCCAGCAGCAAAAGACAGGGGTTGAACACTGAAGCTTTCTTT.

The rearrangement joins TRBV28 to TRBJ1-2; TRBD1 might be the D (6 bases). V was cut by 1 base and J by 6 bases, with 12 bases left in between. CDR1 MDHEN and CDR2 SYDVKM come from the germline V gene. The CDR3 runs to 14 residues. This CDR3 reads CASSLLWQGHGYTF. CDR3 in DNA: TGTGCCAGCAGTTTATTATGGCAGGGGCATGGCTACACCTTC.

This clone has more than one count but fewer than ten. V usage is TRBV7-3 and J usage is TRBJ1-5; D is ambiguous. The germline CDR1 and CDR2 sequences are SGHTA and FQGTGA. The CDR3 loop spans 13 amino acids. With 2 bases removed from V and 3 bases from J, the gap between germline ends came to 5 bases. CDR3 loop: CASSLGPNQPQHF. The CDR3 nucleotides are TGTGCCAGCAGCTTAGGGCCCAATCAGCCCCAGCATTTT.